The 4 T cell receptor beta chains listed next were all sequenced from one sample in a study of Ad26.COV2.S vaccination and SARS-CoV-2 variants. The method was immunoSEQ multiplex PCR; TCRdb's version includes in-frame clones alone and lacks a portion of them. This table holds roughly 320,000 clones, about 86% found once. Treatment defined: around 19 received Ad26.COV2.S at low or high dose, single or two shots; 5 received placebo; per-sample allocation not given. Specimen acquisition occurred on day 63 following the initial vaccine or placebo injection. The sequences come from peripheral blood, collected in a trial of Ad26.COV2.S vaccine versus placebo. These receptors came from a person aged 18-65 years who received the Ad26.COV2.S COVID-19 vaccine or a placebo.

The rearrangement joins TRBV10-3 to TRBJ1-1, with 7 nucleotides matching TRBD1. This CDR3 region has 12 residues. Looked up from germline, CDR1 is ENHRY and CDR2 is SYGVKD. V lost 8 bases to trimming and J lost 0 bases; unmatched junction nucleotides: 0. For the CDR3, the DNA is TGTGCCATCGGACAGGTGAACACTGAAGCTTTCTTT. It translates to CAIGQVNTEAFF.

This chain links TRBV13 with TRBJ1-3; D gene ambiguous. Looked up from germline, CDR1 is PRHDT and CDR2 is FYEKMQ (reference sequence). The CDR3 extends over 12 amino acids. Between the trimmed V and J ends, which lost 2 bases and 7 bases, there was a span of 6 bases. The DNA for the CDR3 is TGTGCCAGCAGCTTACCGTGGAACACCATATATTTT. Its translation is CASSLPWNTIYF.

This clone came up a few times. The chain carries TRBV19 and TRBJ1-5; D may be TRBD1 (5 bases). This CDR3 is 14 amino acids long. V was shortened by 6 bases and J by 7 bases, with 16 bases between the two germline ends. Germline CDR1 is LNHDA and CDR2 is SQIVND (reference sequence). The CDR3 bases are TGTGCCAGTAGCATCTACAGGTTAAACCAGCCCCAGCATTTT. Its protein product is CASSIYRLNQPQHF.

The rearrangement links TRBV7-2 to TRBJ1-5, with TRBD1 matching over 8 bases. The CDR3 sequence is 17 residues long. Per germline, CDR1 SGHTA and CDR2 FQGNSA. V was clipped by 2 bases and J by 2 bases; unmatched bases: 8. The CDR3 here is CASSLSGTGAGNQPQHF. In DNA, the CDR3 is TGTGCCAGCAGCTTAAGTGGGACAGGTGCAGGCAATCAGCCCCAGCATTTT.